The 30 T cell receptor beta chains reported below all come from one sample, sequenced in a study of long-term antiretroviral therapy in people with HIV. Assay version v3.0 of immunoSEQ was used, and it was run at survey level. Libraries were prepared by immunoSEQ multiplex PCR; TCRdb keeps only in-frame clonotypes and omits some of them. The table includes about 14,000 clones, over 65% detected once. The sample consisted of unsorted PBMCs, taken 1.3 years before starting antiretroviral therapy. The source of these receptors is a man in his forties with HIV.

This rearrangement joins TRBV19 to TRBJ1-3, with a possible D match to TRBD1 (6 bases). Germline-derived CDR1 and CDR2 are LNHDA and SQIVND (reference sequence). The CDR3 extends over 16 amino acids. The V and J ends lost 6 bases and 0 bases respectively, with 15 bases between them. The CDR3 sequence: CASSRQALVSGNTIYF. In DNA form, the CDR3 reads TGTGCCAGTAGCCGACAGGCCCTAGTCTCTGGAAACACCATATATTTT.

J is TRBJ1-2 and V is TRBV30; D not resolved. The CDR3 contains 12 residues. Germline CDR1 and CDR2: GTSNPN and SVGIG (reference sequence). V was trimmed by 3 bases and J by 1 base, leaving 6 bases between them. CDR3 in amino acids: CAWRELNYGYTF. Here the CDR3 DNA reads TGTGCCTGGAGGGAACTTAACTATGGCTACACCTTC.

CDR3 amino acids: CASSRTGDLSPLHF. The DNA for the CDR3 is TGTGCCAGCAGCAGGACAGGGGATCTGTCACCCCTCCACTTT. The chain carries TRBV2 and TRBJ1-6, with TRBD1 matching over 9 bases. CDR1 SNHLY and CDR2 FYNNEI come from the germline V gene. The CDR3 covers 14 residues. V was pared by 6 bases and J by 10 bases, with 7 bases of the junction left unmatched.

This chain connects TRBV7-9 to TRBJ2-2; possibly TRBD1 for D (6 bases). Deletions cut 2 bases from V and 1 base from J, with 8 bases between. The CDR3 has 15 residues. Germline V lookup: CDR1 SEHNR, CDR2 FQNEAQ (reference sequence). This CDR3 reads CASSLLRGNTGELFF. The CDR3 coding sequence is TGTGCCAGCAGCTTACTCAGGGGGAACACCGGGGAGCTGTTTTTT.

The chain uses TRBV14 and TRBJ1-2, with unresolved D. The CDR3 length is 13 residues. The V gene's germline CDR1 is SGHDN and CDR2 FVKESK. Trimming removed 5 bases from V and 2 bases from J, with 9 bases in between. CDR3 residues: CASSGRANYGYTF. The CDR3 DNA reads as TGTGCCAGCAGCGGGAGGGCAAACTATGGCTACACCTTC.

This chain uses TRBV19 with TRBJ2-6; D unresolved. From germline, CDR1 is LNHDA and CDR2 SQIVND (reference sequence). This CDR3 is built from 16 residues. Trimming took off 0 bases at V and 0 bases at J, with 6 bases between the two ends. The CDR3 bases are TGTGCCAGTAGTATAGATGGGCGCTCTGGGGCCAACGTCCTGACTTTC. Residues: CASSIDGRSGANVLTF. The full variable domain, with the rest looked up from reference TRBV19 and TRBJ2-6, is DGGITQSPKYLFRKEGQNVTLSCEQNLNHDAMYWYRQDPGQGLRLIYYSQIVNDFQKGDIAEGYSVSREKKESFPLTVTSAQKNPTAFYLCASSIDGRSGANVLTFGAGSRLTVL.

The sample holds a few counts of this clone. The chain combines TRBV14 with TRBJ2-1; TRBD2 is a possible D gene (5 bases). The V end was cut by 1 base, the J end by 8 bases, with 18 bases between. This CDR3 has 16 amino acids. In germline, CDR1 is SGHDN, CDR2 FVKESK. Here the CDR3 DNA reads TGTGCCAGCAGCCAAGCCCGGGATAGGGTCTTCGATGAGCAGTTCTTC. Translated: CASSQARDRVFDEQFF.

The sample holds one count of this clone. The J gene is TRBJ2-7, the V gene TRBV5-1; 8 nucleotides align to TRBD2. The CDR3 has 13 residues. Germline lookup yields CDR1 SGHRS and CDR2 YFSETQ. V was clipped by 0 bases and J by 6 bases; unmatched bases: 2. The CDR3 DNA reads TGCGCCAGCAGCTTGGGGACTAGCCGCGAGCAGTACTTC. Its protein product is CASSLGTSREQYF.

This clone showed up just a few times. V usage is TRBV5-1 and J usage is TRBJ2-7; tentative D call: TRBD1 (5 bases). CDR3 length: 13 amino acids. The V end was cut by 1 base, the J end by 3 bases, with 8 bases between. The V gene's germline CDR1 is SGHRS and CDR2 YFSETQ. CDR3 sequence (DNA): TGCGCCAGCAGCTTGAGGGGTGACTACGAGCAGTACTTC. Its translation is CASSLRGDYEQYF.

CDR3 nucleotides: TGTGCCAGCTCACCGGGGGCCGATAACTATGGCTACACCTTC. Its translation is CASSPGADNYGYTF. The chain couples TRBV18 to TRBJ1-2, with D possibly matching TRBD1 (6 bases). Trimming stripped 3 bases from V and 1 base from J, with 9 bases between. Germline CDR1 and CDR2: KGHSH and LQKENI. The CDR3 consists of 14 residues.

The chain carries TRBV30 and TRBJ1-4; 8 nucleotides match TRBD1. The CDR3 loop spans 16 amino acids. Trimming took 3 bases from V and 5 from J; bases not matched to a gene: 11. The germline V gene has CDR1 GTSNPN and CDR2 SVGIG (reference sequence). The CDR3 reads CAWRATFRTGNEKLFF. The CDR3 DNA follows: TGTGCCTGGAGGGCCACCTTTAGGACAGGGAATGAAAAACTGTTTTTT.

The V and J genes are TRBV7-9 and TRBJ2-7; 7 nucleotides match TRBD2. CDR1 is SEHNR, CDR2 FQNEAQ, per germline (reference sequence). V lost 4 bases to trimming and J lost 2 bases; unmatched junction nucleotides: 11. The CDR3 is made up of 16 amino acids. CDR3: CASSSSQTGTTYEQYF. CDR3 nucleotide sequence: TGTGCCAGCAGCTCGAGCCAGACCGGGACTACCTACGAGCAGTACTTC.

The CDR3 spells CASSPDGYTGELFF. CDR3 nucleotides: TGCGCCAGCAGCCCGGACGGATACACCGGGGAGCTGTTTTTT. The genes are TRBV5-1 and TRBJ2-2, with D hard to call. Trimming removed 4 bases from V and 3 bases from J, with 10 bases in between. The CDR3 covers 14 residues. CDR1 is SGHRS and CDR2 is YFSETQ in the germline V gene.

This clone has more than one count but fewer than ten. This chain links TRBV19 with TRBJ2-7; perhaps TRBD1 as D (6 bases). Between the trimmed V and J ends, which lost 5 bases and 2 bases, there was a span of 19 bases. This CDR3 is built from 16 residues. Germline V CDR1 and CDR2: LNHDA, SQIVND (reference sequence). The CDR3 DNA is TGTGCCAGTAGTCGAAGGGGGATAAGTGCTGCCTACGAGCAGTACTTC. It is translated as CASSRRGISAAYEQYF.

The J gene is TRBJ2-7, the V gene TRBV5-8, with D perhaps matching TRBD2 (6 bases). CDR1 and CDR2 from the germline V gene are SGHTS and YDEGEE. Trimming took off 0 bases at V and 2 bases at J, with 15 bases between the two ends. The CDR3 consists of 16 residues. CDR3 amino acids: CASSLVSGTRTYEQYF. In DNA form, the CDR3 reads TGTGCCAGCAGCTTGGTTTCGGGGACTCGCACCTACGAGCAGTACTTC.

The chain combines TRBV4-1 with TRBJ2-7, with D possibly matching TRBD2 (7 bases). CDR3 size: 17 residues. Trimming removed 1 base from V and 0 bases from J, with 16 bases in between. Per germline, CDR1 MGHRA and CDR2 YSYEKL. The CDR3 sequence: CASSQGLGGALSYEQYF. CDR3 DNA: TGCGCCAGCAGCCAAGGGTTGGGGGGGGCCCTCTCCTACGAGCAGTACTTC.

The J gene is TRBJ2-7, the V gene TRBV9; D is uncertain. CDR3 length: 13 residues. Trimming shortened V by 0 bases and J by 2 bases, and 6 bases separated the two germline ends. The germline V gene has CDR1 SGDLS and CDR2 YYNGEE. The chain's CDR3 is CASSVGLTYEQYF. The CDR3 coding sequence is TGTGCCAGCAGCGTAGGACTTACCTACGAGCAGTACTTC.

The chain couples TRBV4-1 to TRBJ2-3; 16 bases line up with TRBD2. CDR3 size: 18 residues. Germline-derived CDR1 and CDR2 are MGHRA and YSYEKL. V gave up 1 base and J gave up 0 bases; unmatched junction bases: 1. This CDR3 is CASSQVGLAGGSTDTQYF. The CDR3 DNA sequence: TGCGCCAGCAGCCAAGTGGGACTAGCGGGGGGGAGCACAGATACGCAGTATTTT.

Only a few counts were recorded for this clone. J is TRBJ1-2 and V is TRBV6-5; D remains unclear. Germline V gene lookup returns CDR1 MNHEY and CDR2 SVGAGI. Trimming removed 5 bases from V and 3 bases from J, with 13 bases in between. The CDR3 runs to 14 residues. In DNA, the CDR3 is TGTGCCAGCAGTCGAGGGAGGGCGGACTATGGCTACACCTTC. Amino acids: CASSRGRADYGYTF.

V gene TRBV18 combines with J gene TRBJ2-7; the D is unclear. The CDR3 has 14 residues. Trimming took off 0 bases at V and 3 bases at J, with 9 bases between the two ends. Germline values: CDR1 KGHSH, CDR2 LQKENI. The CDR3 region has the DNA TGTGCCAGCTCACCACCAGGGTCTCACTACGAGCAGTACTTC. This gives the protein CASSPPGSHYEQYF.

This clone came up a few times. V gene TRBV7-2 combines with J gene TRBJ2-1; a possible D gene is TRBD2 (5 bases). The CDR3 covers 13 residues. Trimming pared 3 bases from V and 7 bases from J, leaving 10 bases between. Germline V CDR1 and CDR2: SGHTA, FQGNSA. The CDR3 coding sequence is TGTGCCAGCAGCTTCTGGGAGTTGAATGAGCAGTTCTTC. This codes for CASSFWELNEQFF.

The table lists this clone with a few counts. The gene calls are TRBV6-6 and TRBJ2-3; no firm D call. Per germline, CDR1 MNHNY and CDR2 SVGAGI (reference sequence). Trimming stripped 1 base from V and 1 base from J, with 12 bases between. The CDR3 consists of 16 residues. The CDR3 coding sequence is TGTGCCAGCAGTTACTACGAGGAGTTGGGCACAGATACGCAGTATTTT. This translates into CASSYYEELGTDTQYF.

V gene TRBV10-3 combines with J gene TRBJ2-1; D not resolved. This CDR3 is built from 14 residues. Deletions cut 0 bases from V and 5 bases from J, with 8 bases between. Germline loops: CDR1 ENHRY, CDR2 SYGVKD. In DNA, the CDR3 is TGTGCCATCAGTGAGTCGGCGCAAAACAATGAGCAGTTCTTC. As protein: CAISESAQNNEQFF.

The chain links TRBV2 to TRBJ1-1; D is unclear. Trimming removed 10 bases at V and 3 bases at J, with 15 bases between. CDR1 and CDR2 from the germline V gene are SNHLY and FYNNEI. This CDR3 region has 13 residues. The CDR3 DNA follows: TGTGCCACAATTAATGACGGTTACACTGAAGCTTTCTTT. It is translated as CATINDGYTEAFF.

This clone was detected only once. DNA of the CDR3: TGTGCCAGCAGTGAGGGACTAGCGGGGTCAGATACGCAGTATTTT. It is translated as CASSEGLAGSDTQYF. The chain is built from TRBV2 and TRBJ2-3; TRBD2 matches 13 bases. Germline V CDR1 and CDR2: SNHLY, FYNNEI. V trimming: 3 bases; J trimming: 4 bases; junction bases outside the gene matches: 1. CDR3 length: 15 residues.

The chain is built from TRBV6-6 and TRBJ1-1; no clear D gene. Germline CDR1 is MNHNY and CDR2 is SVGAGI (reference sequence). The CDR3 runs 14 residues. The V end was cut by 2 bases, the J end by 0 bases, with 7 bases between. The CDR3 here is CASSYGNLNTEAFF. The DNA of the CDR3 is TGTGCCAGCAGTTACGGAAACCTGAACACTGAAGCTTTCTTT.

V is TRBV30 and J is TRBJ2-4; no clear D. The CDR3 consists of 13 residues. Deletions cut 1 base from V and 11 bases from J, with 15 bases between. CDR1 and CDR2 (germline): GTSNPN, SVGIG (reference sequence). CDR3 sequence: CAWSEGAPVLQYF. The CDR3 coding sequence is TGTGCCTGGAGTGAAGGCGCTCCGGTCCTTCAGTACTTC. Full variable domain (remainder filled in from reference TRBV30 and TRBJ2-4): SQTIHQWPATLVQPVGSPLSLECTVEGTSNPNLYWYRQAAGRGLQLLFYSVGIGQISSEVPQNLSASRPQDRQFILSSKKLLLSDSGFYLCAWSEGAPVLQYFGAGTRLSVL.

V is TRBV10-3 and J is TRBJ2-7; D remains unclear. Trimming left V 3 bases short and J 4 bases short, with 4 bases between. Germline assignment: CDR1 ENHRY and CDR2 SYGVKD. CDR3 length: 11 residues. CDR3 sequence (DNA): TGTGCCATCAGTGACGATTACGAGCAGTACTTC. Translation: CAISDDYEQYF.

The genes are TRBV5-1 and TRBJ2-7; D is perhaps TRBD1 (5 bases). The CDR3 has 15 amino acids. Trimming left V 0 bases short and J 1 base short, with 11 bases between. Germline CDR1 SGHRS, CDR2 YFSETQ. DNA of the CDR3: TGCGCCAGCAGCTTGGGTTGGGGCCTGTCCTACGAGCAGTACTTC. Its translation is CASSLGWGLSYEQYF.

V usage is TRBV5-3 and J usage is TRBJ1-6; D remains ambiguous. TRBV5-3 is an ORF; its function is uncertain. CDR3 size: 13 residues. V lost 4 bases to trimming and J lost 4 bases, with 6 bases between them. The chain's CDR3 is CARSATYNSPLHF. CDR3 in DNA: TGTGCCAGAAGCGCGACATATAATTCACCCCTCCACTTT.